This TCR beta chain was sequenced during a study of cytomegalovirus exposure and HLA in healthy donors. The study's findings and limits: Researchers had no immune exposure information except CMV serostatus available. Associated with HLA alleles at 0.05 false discovery rate in a later analysis were approximately 17,000 TCR beta sequences. When a later analysis was performed, an Asian-associated ancestry cluster reportedly had fewer N-insertions than the approximately 600-donor mean.

The V end lost 3 bases, the J end lost 6 bases, and 9 bases lay between the germline ends. Germline lookup yields CDR1 MNHNS and CDR2 SASEGT. The CDR3 is made up of 13 amino acids. Vbeta (60) and Jbeta (13) primers were used in the PCR. Sequencing was performed with immunoSEQ multiplex PCR; in TCRdb, only in-frame clones are kept and a portion is missing. The sample consists of 110,000 or so clones, around 77% of them appearing once. This clone was detected only once. The antigen remains unidentified. Material for sequencing was PBMCs. The V gene is TRBV6-1, the J gene TRBJ2-1; no clear D gene. This clonotype was obtained from a woman in her thirties in good health and CMV-seropositive. CDR3 residues: CASSEKETNEQFF. CDR3 sequence (DNA): TGTGCCAGCAGTGAGAAGGAGACCAATGAGCAGTTCTTC.